Ten or more counts support the clone carrying this TCR beta chain. The antigen is not known. Other nucleotide sequences from this sample produce the same CDR3. V was pared by 7 bases and J by 6 bases, with 9 bases between. CDR1 is KGHDR, CDR2 SFDVKD, per germline. This CDR3 is built from 12 residues. These data come from a study of metastatic and nonmetastatic thyroid tumors. Study-wide context: The study looked at repertoires side by side in blood and in tumor or nodule tissue from malignant and benign thyroid patients.

Study outcomes and limitations: Versus benign nodules, malignant thyroid tumors reportedly had significantly higher TCR beta diversity, in blood and tumor.

Authors' analysis steps: The authors used CDR3 differences across clinicopathological groups to build a distant-metastasis classifier for papillary thyroid cancer. TCRdb redid the clone calls on the PCR reads using MiXCR. The V and J calls, along with clone size, are taken from TCRdb and not from the paper's own processing. Of 21,000 or so clones listed, 28% were seen once; the top ten hold 12% to 15%. Patients had received no treatment of any kind before thyroid surgery. This clonotype originated in a male donor with papillary thyroid cancer or a benign thyroid nodule (not recorded which). Some clones in this sample may be carry-over from other donors' samples. The V call is TRBV24-1, the J call TRBJ1-5, with D perhaps matching TRBD1 (6 bases). Input material: tumor tissue. CDR3 bases: TGTGCCACCAGCCAAGGGGGTCAGCCCCAGCATTTT. Its translation is CATSQGGQPQHF.